This T cell receptor beta chain was sequenced in a study of blood T cells in healthy people across ages. Comment on this clonotype: The target antigen is unknown.

V gave up 7 bases and J gave up 3 bases; unmatched junction bases: 10. This CDR3 has 16 residues. Germline V lookup: CDR1 SGDLS, CDR2 YYNGEE. Each sample gave at least 6 million isolated PBMCs. A minimum of 5 micrograms of total RNA was extracted per sample. Alongside a J-beta primer mix, a sample-barcoded 5' primer served in a second PCR lasting about 7 to 11 cycles. In TCRdb, the 5' RACE reads were re-called with MiXCR into one record per CDR3 protein. The top ten hold about 22% of the sample, which has 910,000 or so distinct CDR3 sequences, roughly half seen once. General study findings and limits: Long-lived donors exceeded aged donors in naive CD4+ cells and diversity.

Sequenced sample: blood. The V call is TRBV9, the J call TRBJ2-1; 10 bases line up with TRBD2. This TCR was sampled from a woman aged 60 to 75 in good health. The CDR3 loop is CASLRTSGQFYNEQFF. The DNA of the CDR3 is TGTGCCAGCCTCAGGACTAGCGGACAGTTCTACAATGAGCAGTTCTTC.